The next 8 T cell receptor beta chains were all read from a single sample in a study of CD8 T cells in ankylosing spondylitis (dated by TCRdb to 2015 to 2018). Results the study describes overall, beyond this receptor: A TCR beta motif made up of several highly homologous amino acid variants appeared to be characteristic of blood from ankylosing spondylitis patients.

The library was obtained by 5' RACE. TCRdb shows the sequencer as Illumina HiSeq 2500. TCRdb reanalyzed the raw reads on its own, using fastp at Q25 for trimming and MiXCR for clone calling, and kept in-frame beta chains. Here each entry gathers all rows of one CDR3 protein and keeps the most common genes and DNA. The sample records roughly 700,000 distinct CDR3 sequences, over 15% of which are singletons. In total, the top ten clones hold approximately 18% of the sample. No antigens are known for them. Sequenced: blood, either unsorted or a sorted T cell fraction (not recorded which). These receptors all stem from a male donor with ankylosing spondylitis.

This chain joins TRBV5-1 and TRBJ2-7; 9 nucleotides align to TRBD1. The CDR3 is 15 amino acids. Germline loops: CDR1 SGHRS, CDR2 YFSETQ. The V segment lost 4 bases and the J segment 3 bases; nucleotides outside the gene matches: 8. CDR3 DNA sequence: TGCGCCAGCAGCCTGGCCGGGACAGGGATCTACGAGCAGTACTTC. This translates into CASSLAGTGIYEQYF.

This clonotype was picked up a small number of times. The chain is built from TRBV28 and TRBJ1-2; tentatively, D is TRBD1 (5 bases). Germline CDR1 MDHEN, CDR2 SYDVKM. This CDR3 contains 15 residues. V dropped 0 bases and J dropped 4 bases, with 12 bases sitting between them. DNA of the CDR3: TGTGCCAGCAGTTTATGGACAGACCACCTCTATGGCTACACCTTC. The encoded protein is CASSLWTDHLYGYTF.

The CDR3 DNA sequence: TGTGCCAGCAGTGAGCCCAGGGGTCCTCCCTACGAGCAGTACTTC. Translating it yields CASSEPRGPPYEQYF. The chain employs TRBV12-3 or TRBV12-4 and TRBJ2-7, with D tentatively TRBD1 (6 bases). This CDR3 has 15 amino acids. Between the trimmed V and J ends, which lost 5 bases and 2 bases, there was a span of 16 bases.

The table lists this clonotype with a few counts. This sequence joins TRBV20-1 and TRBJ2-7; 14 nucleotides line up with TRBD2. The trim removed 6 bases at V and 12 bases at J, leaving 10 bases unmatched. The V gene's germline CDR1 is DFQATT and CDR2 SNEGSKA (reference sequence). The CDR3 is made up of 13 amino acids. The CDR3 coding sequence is TGCAGTGCCGCGGGGGGACTAGCGGGAGCTCGGTACTTC. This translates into CSAAGGLAGARYF.

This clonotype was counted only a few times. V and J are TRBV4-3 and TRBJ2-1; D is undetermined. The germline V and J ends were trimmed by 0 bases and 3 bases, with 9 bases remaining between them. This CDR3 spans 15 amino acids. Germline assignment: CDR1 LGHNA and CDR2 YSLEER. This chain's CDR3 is CASSQDLANYNEQFF. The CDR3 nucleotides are TGCGCCAGCAGCCAAGATCTGGCTAACTACAATGAGCAGTTCTTC.

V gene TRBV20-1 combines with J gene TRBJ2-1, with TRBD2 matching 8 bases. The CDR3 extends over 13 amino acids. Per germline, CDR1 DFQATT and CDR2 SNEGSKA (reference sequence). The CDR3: CRAGVSSYNEQFF. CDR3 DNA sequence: TGCAGAGCGGGAGTAAGCTCCTACAATGAGCAGTTCTTC.

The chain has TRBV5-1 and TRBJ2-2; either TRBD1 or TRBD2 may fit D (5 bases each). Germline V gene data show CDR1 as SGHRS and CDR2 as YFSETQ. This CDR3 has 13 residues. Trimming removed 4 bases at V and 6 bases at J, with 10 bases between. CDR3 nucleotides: TGCGCCAGCAGCCCCGAGGGGTCCGGGGAGCTGTTTTTT. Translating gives CASSPEGSGELFF.

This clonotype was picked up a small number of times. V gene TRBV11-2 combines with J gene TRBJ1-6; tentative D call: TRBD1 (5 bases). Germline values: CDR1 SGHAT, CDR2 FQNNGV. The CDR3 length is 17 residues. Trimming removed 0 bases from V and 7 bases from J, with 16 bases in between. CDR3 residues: CASSLDLWWGENSPLHF. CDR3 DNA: TGTGCCAGCAGCTTAGATCTTTGGTGGGGGGAAAATTCACCCCTCCACTTT.